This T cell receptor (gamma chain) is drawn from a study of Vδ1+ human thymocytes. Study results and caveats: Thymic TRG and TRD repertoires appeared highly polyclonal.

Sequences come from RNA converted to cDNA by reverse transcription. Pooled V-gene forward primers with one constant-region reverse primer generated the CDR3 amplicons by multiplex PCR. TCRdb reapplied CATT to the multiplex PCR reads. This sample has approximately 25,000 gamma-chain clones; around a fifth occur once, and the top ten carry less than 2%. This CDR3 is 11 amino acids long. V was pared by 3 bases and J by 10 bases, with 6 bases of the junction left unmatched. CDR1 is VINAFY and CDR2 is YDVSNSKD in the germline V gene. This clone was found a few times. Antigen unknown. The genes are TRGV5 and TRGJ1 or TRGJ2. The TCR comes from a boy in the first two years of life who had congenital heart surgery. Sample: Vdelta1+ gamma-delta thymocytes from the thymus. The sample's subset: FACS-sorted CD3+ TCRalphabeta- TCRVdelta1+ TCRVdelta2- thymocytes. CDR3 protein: CATWDLIKKLF. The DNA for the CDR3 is TGTGCCACCTGGGACTTAATAAAGAAACTCTTT.